This TCR beta chain was documented in a study of somatic mutations in cytotoxic T cells in rheumatoid arthritis. Findings of the study overall: With age, CD8+ clonality increased in rheumatoid arthritis patients, whereas no such increase appeared in healthy controls.

Clones were sequenced by immunoSEQ multiplex PCR, and TCRdb holds only the in-frame ones, with some missing. The sample includes over 15,000 clones, under 85% seen only once; the top ten take 9.5% to 13%. Germline-derived CDR1 and CDR2 are MNHNS and SASEGT. This CDR3 comprises 16 residues. V shed 1 base and J shed 4 bases, with 16 bases lying between them. As regards this clone: Its antigen is still unknown.

Sequencing was done on a sample of CD8+ T cells sorted from blood. This sequence originates from a young man with rheumatoid arthritis. The rearrangement uses TRBV6-1 and TRBJ1-2; D is unclear. The CDR3: CASSEDVSLRSYGYTF. The CDR3 DNA sequence: TGTGCCAGCAGTGAAGATGTAAGCCTCCGGAGCTATGGCTACACCTTC.